This TCR beta chain was captured in a study of cytomegalovirus exposure and HLA in healthy donors (dated by TCRdb to about 2017). In the study overall: In an earlier analysis of roughly 500 of the donors, 276 Gb of sequence data and 90 million to 120 million unique TCR beta sequences from approximately 180 million T cells were reported. Around 320 gigabases of sequencing data and 80 million or so unique TCR sequences were included in an early release covering over 600 HLA-typed donors. Among the roughly 400 genotyped donors, around 81% belonged to the genetic ancestry cluster associated with self-reported Caucasian donors. The study was designed to test whether signatures of past pathogen exposure could be identified by cataloging public T cell receptors. The study used immunosequencing to profile the T cell repertoires of around 600 subjects and linked those repertoires to cytomegalovirus serostatus. Besides the first cohort of some 670 subjects, a separate validation cohort made up of over 100 different subjects was used. High-throughput TCR immunosequencing, statistical association of individual TCRs with disease status, and machine learning were combined to predict cytomegalovirus infection status. In a later analysis, previously published TCR beta repertoires from 500 to 750 donors were re-analyzed and high-resolution HLA genotyping was added so that TCR occurrence patterns could be studied. In the later analysis, no new phenotypic data were used to find candidate immune exposures; instead, reliance was placed on TCR beta sequences and their occurrence across donors. An earlier analysis of approximately 500 of the donors applied high-throughput TCR beta sequencing to assess whether each TCR beta V gene segment acted as functional or pseudogenic. Donor age, sex, ethnicity and CMV serostatus were compiled alongside the repertoire data. In a later genetic analysis, genome-wide SNP genotypes for about 60% of the 666 donors were used, and that subset was treated as a discovery cohort. Every discovery cohort repertoire had been produced on one sequencing platform. Both class I and class II loci were covered by HLA typing, at four-digit resolution. Typing coverage differed by locus: A, B, C, DRB1 and DQB1 were typed in about 629-630 donors, DQA1 in 500 to 550, DPA1 in nearly 610, and DPB1 in about 450. Several DR-DQ haplotypes were handled as single units for association and clustering because linkage in the cohort was strong. Across 398 genotyped donors of the cohort, an average of about 240,000 unique TCR beta nucleotide sequences per donor were sequenced, and 15% to 20% of those sequences were non-productive. The full study reports these points: In a later analysis, the rate of TCR association differed among HLA loci, with DRB1 alleles having the most associated TCRs and HLA-C alleles having the fewest. Correlated functional status among segregating V segments might be attributable to linkage disequilibrium, but an unknown experimental factor could not be ruled out. The classifier was reported to diagnose cytomegalovirus status with high specificity and sensitivity in both the original and validation cohorts. A total of 164 TCR beta chains were listed by the study as associated with cytomegalovirus. When HLA alleles, especially DR and DQ, strongly co-occurred, attributing TCR associations to individual alleles was difficult. Because HLA typing was missing for some donors at each locus, association tests included only the typed subset. A further reported finding was that TCR beta sequences accurately predicted the HLA-A and HLA-B alleles for most subjects in the first cohort. The presence/absence analyses assumed that sequencing depth was roughly uniform across donors, and that assumption may not be true. According to a later analysis, parvovirus B19, influenza, CMV and Epstein-Barr virus appeared linked to several top co-occurrence clusters. The earlier analysis of 587 of the donors excluded some 15 rarely observed V segments, including chromosome 9 orphons, because counts were too low. The authors suggested that the approach could potentially be extended to other disease states and immunological phenotypes. A later analysis found that HLA-associated TCR beta chains were more clonally expanded and had lower generation probabilities than equally common non-associated chains. According to a later analysis, most CMV-associated TCR beta chains appeared to be HLA-restricted, and the HLA associations seemed to be driven largely by CMV exposure. Immune exposure information for the cohort was limited to CMV serostatus. The sequencing pipeline was judged likely to have produced a cluster of highly shared sequence variants as a technical artifact. In this cohort, only TCR beta chains were sequenced, and detectable features were limited by the absence of alpha or paired-chain data. Specific HLA alleles were associated with 16,951 TCR beta sequences at a false discovery rate of 0.05 in a later analysis. The 87-base-pair reads could not distinguish some IMGT-functional V segments, including TRBV6-2 and TRBV6-3, so those segments were excluded. Broadly in line with IMGT annotations, most TCR beta V segments showed up in productive rearrangements about 87% or about 30% of the time in an earlier analysis of about 500 of the donors. Most TCR sequences were seen in very few donors, while some public TCRs were found in many individuals. A later genetic analysis reported fewer N-insertions in productive TCRs among donors in an Asian-associated ancestry cluster than the roughly 670-donor mean. A few of the identified cytomegalovirus-associated TCR beta chains were confirmed in vitro to be specific for cytomegalovirus antigens. V-gene and J-gene trimming of TCR beta chains was associated with a missense DCLRE1C variant in a later genetic analysis, and the association was replicated in an independent cohort.

About this clone: Its specific antigen is unknown. Nothing much larger sits one base from this clone, and base qualities are not available.

Reading the germline V gene gives CDR1 SGHRS and CDR2 YFSETQ. Its CDR3 holds 15 amino acids, cysteine through phenylalanine. Here the CDR3 DNA is all that survives: 45 bases in frame from base 1. Trimming costs V 0 bases and J 0 bases, and their ends lie 9 bases apart. The cohort was made up of roughly 670 healthy bone marrow donors. All cohort members were sampled while nominally healthy, although unrecorded immune exposures were likely present. The donor tested CMV seronegative, placing the donor among the roughly 350 seronegative members of the cohort. Each donor provided a peripheral blood sample, and peripheral blood mononuclear cells were used for TCR beta sequencing. The Qiagen DNeasy Blood Extraction Kit was used to extract genomic DNA from the blood cell samples. Library method: the immunoSEQ multiplex PCR assay. A mixture of 60 forward primers for TCR Vbeta segments and 13 reverse primers for TCR Jbeta segments was used in the multiplex PCR. A multiplex PCR assay on genomic DNA amplified the CDR3 region of rearranged TCR beta genes. On the Illumina HiSeq System, the amplified TCR beta libraries were sequenced as 87-base-pair reads. The authors processed their data as follows. Across the 670 or so repertoires, a later analysis counted 80 million or so unique TCR beta chains, approximately 10 million of which were shared by at least two donors. A nearest-neighbor algorithm error-corrected the raw reads and collapsed the reads into unique sequences, merging closely related sequences to remove PCR and sequencing errors. To assign V, D and J gene segments, CDR3 sequences were aligned to IMGT reference sequences. For a sequence to be retained, a match of at least six nucleotides to both a V gene segment and a J gene segment was required. Rearrangements were called productive when the CDR3 lacked stop codons and stayed in frame with V and J; all others were non-productive. Following IMGT convention, CDR3 was defined as the stretch from the second conserved V-encoded cysteine to the conserved J-encoded phenylalanine. The earlier analysis of about 570 of the donors excluded any sequence lacking an unambiguous match to a single V gene segment. In an earlier analysis of several hundred of the donors, V segments were called functional above 56.7% productive rearrangements and were called segregating when the between-donor standard deviation exceeded 5%. A statistical classification framework was developed to diagnose cytomegalovirus status using the catalog of TCR beta chain sequences. In a later analysis, TCR nucleotide sequences were compared against IMGT/GENE-DB human TR gene sequences so that V and J genes could be assigned. Using the TCRdist pipeline, a later analysis assigned CDR3 sequences along with most-parsimonious VDJ recombination scenarios. A later analysis defined each TCR beta chain by its CDR3 amino acid sequence plus V-gene family, and excluded reads lacking a unique V-gene family. In a later analysis, 550 to 650 highly shared, low-generation-probability nucleotide sequences were removed to address suspected cross-contamination and a sequencing artifact. For each public chain, a later analysis derived a clonal expansion index from normalized ranks of inferred template counts within each repertoire. Generation probabilities in a later analysis came from a VDJ recombination model fitted to out-of-frame rearrangements, and those results were checked against IGoR. In a later analysis, hypergeometric tests were used to score TCR-TCR, TCR-HLA and TCR-CMV co-occurrence, with a repertoire-size bias correction applied to TCR pairs. To estimate false discovery rates, a later analysis permuted the HLA or CMV assignments 20 times. In a later analysis, co-occurring TCRs were grouped using DBSCAN, and TCRdist sequence similarity was added for clustering within HLA-allele-positive subsets. Co-occurrence clustering excluded repertoires with fewer than 30,000 or more than 120,000 public chains, plus five with anomalous nucleotide sharing. TCRdb retrieved this table from immuneACCESS and kept in-frame rearrangements only. Not all clones are present; in checked studies, unresolved V genes account for under half, and no reason is known for the remainder. V, J and clone size are taken as reported in that table, and D and trimming were inferred from the DNA itself. The sample contains 150,000 to 180,000 clones, 60% to 85% of them found a single time. The top ten constitute approximately 4% of the sample.

The chain is assembled from TRBV5-1 and TRBJ1-2; no D segment can be confidently identified. The source is a woman between 40 and 55 years old in good health and CMV-seronegative. The material sequenced was PBMCs. The nucleotide sequence is given as TGCGCCAGCAGCTTGGGGTCAGAAACTAACTATGGCTACACCTTC. Its translation reads: CASSLGSETNYGYTF.